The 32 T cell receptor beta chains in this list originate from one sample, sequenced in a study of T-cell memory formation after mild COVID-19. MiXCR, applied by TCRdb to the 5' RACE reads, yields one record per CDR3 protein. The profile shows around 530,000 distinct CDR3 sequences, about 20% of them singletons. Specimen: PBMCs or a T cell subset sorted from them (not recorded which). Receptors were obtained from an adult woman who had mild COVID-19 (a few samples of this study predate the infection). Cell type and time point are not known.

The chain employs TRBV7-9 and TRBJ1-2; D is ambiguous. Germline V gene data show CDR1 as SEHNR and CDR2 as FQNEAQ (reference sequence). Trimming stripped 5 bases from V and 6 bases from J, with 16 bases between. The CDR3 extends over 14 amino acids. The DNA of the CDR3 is TGTGCCAGCAGCCCAGAGGTGGGTCGCCATGGCTACACCTTC. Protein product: CASSPEVGRHGYTF.

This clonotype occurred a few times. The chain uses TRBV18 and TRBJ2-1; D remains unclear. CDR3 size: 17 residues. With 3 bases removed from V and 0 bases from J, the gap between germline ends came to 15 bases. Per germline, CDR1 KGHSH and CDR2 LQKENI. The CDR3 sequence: CASSPRPAASSYNEQFF. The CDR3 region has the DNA TGTGCCAGCTCACCCCGACCCGCAGCGAGCTCCTACAATGAGCAGTTCTTC.

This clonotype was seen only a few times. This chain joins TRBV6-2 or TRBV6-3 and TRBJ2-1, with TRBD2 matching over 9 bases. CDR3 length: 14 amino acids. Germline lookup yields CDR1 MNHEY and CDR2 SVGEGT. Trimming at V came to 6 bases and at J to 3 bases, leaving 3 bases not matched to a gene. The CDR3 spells CASSLAGDYNEQFF. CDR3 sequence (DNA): TGTGCCAGCAGCTTAGCGGGAGACTACAATGAGCAGTTCTTC.

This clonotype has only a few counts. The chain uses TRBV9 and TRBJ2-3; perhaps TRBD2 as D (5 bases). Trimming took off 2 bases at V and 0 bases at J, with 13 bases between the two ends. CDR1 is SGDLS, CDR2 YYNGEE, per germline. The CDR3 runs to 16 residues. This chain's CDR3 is CASSVTRRPSTDTQYF. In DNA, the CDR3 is TGTGCCAGCAGCGTTACTAGGAGACCCAGCACAGATACGCAGTATTTT.

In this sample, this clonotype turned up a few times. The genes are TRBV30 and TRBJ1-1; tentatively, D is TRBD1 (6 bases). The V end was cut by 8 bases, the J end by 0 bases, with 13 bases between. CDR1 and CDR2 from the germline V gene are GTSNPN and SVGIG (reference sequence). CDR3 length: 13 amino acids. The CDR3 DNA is TGTGCCGGATCAGGGGCGGTGAACACTGAAGCTTTCTTT. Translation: CAGSGAVNTEAFF.

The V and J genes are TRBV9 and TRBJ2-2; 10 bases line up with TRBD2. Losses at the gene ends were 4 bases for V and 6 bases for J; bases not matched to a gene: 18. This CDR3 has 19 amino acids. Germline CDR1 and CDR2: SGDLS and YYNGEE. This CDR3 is CASSHLSSLAGVTSGELFF. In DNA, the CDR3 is TGTGCCAGCAGCCACCTGTCAAGTCTAGCGGGGGTAACGTCCGGGGAGCTGTTTTTT.

This CDR3 is CASSLGAESSYNEQFF. The CDR3 bases are TGTGCCAGCAGCTTGGGGGCGGAGTCCAGCTACAATGAGCAGTTCTTC. This chain uses TRBV5-5 with TRBJ2-1; D gene unclear. Germline loops: CDR1 SGHKS, CDR2 YYEKEE (reference sequence). The ends were cut back, 0 bases at V and 3 bases at J, with 13 bases in the middle. The CDR3 runs to 16 residues. Full variable domain (outside the CDR3, taken from reference TRBV5-5 and TRBJ2-1): DAGVTQSPTHLIKTRGQQVTLRCSPISGHKSVSWYQQVLGQGPQFIFQYYEKEERGRGNFPDRFSARQFPNYSSELNVNALLLGDSALYLCASSLGAESSYNEQFFGPGTRLTVL.

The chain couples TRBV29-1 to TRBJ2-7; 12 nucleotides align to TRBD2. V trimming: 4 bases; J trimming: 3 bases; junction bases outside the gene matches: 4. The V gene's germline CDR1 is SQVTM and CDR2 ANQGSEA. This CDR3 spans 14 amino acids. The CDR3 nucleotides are TGCAGCGTTGCCCCGGGACTAGCGGGCTACGAGCAGTACTTC. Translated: CSVAPGLAGYEQYF.

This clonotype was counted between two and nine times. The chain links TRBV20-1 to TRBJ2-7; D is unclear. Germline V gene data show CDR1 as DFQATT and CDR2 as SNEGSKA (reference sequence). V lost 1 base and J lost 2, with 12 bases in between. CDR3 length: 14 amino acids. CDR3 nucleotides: TGCAGTGCTAGAGGACCTTCGGCACCCTACGAGCAGTACTTC. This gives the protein CSARGPSAPYEQYF.

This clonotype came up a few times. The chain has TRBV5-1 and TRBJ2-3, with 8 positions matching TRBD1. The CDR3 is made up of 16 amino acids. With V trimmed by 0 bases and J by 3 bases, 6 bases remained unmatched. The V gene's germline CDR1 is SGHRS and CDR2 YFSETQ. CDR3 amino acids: CASSLGTGRFTDTQYF. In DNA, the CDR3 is TGCGCCAGCAGCTTGGGGACAGGGAGGTTTACAGATACGCAGTATTTT.

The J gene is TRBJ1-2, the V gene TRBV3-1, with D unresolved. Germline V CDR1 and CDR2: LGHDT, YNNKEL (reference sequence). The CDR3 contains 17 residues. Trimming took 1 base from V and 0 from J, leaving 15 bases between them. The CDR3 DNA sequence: TGTGCCAGCAGCCAAGTGGTCACCGTGAGGCCTAACTATGGCTACACCTTC. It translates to CASSQVVTVRPNYGYTF.

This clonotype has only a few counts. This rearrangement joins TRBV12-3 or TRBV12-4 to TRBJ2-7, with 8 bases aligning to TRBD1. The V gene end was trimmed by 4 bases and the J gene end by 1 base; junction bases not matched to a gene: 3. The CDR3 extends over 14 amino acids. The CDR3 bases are TGTGCCAGCAGTTCCTGGACAGGGTCCTACGAGCAGTACTTC. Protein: CASSSWTGSYEQYF.

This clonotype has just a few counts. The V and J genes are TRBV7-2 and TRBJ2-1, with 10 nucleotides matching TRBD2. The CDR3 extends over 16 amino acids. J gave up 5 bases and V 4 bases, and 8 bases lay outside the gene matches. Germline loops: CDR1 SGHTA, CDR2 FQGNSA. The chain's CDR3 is CASSSQRTSGNNEQFF. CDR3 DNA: TGTGCCAGCAGCTCCCAGCGCACTAGCGGGAACAATGAGCAGTTCTTC.

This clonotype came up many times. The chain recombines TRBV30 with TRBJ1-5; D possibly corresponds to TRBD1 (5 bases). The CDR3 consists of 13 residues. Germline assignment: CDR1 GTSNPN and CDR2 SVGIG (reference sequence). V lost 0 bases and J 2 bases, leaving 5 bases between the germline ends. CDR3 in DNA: TGTGCCTGGAGTGTACAGGGCAATCAGCCCCAGCATTTT. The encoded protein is CAWSVQGNQPQHF.

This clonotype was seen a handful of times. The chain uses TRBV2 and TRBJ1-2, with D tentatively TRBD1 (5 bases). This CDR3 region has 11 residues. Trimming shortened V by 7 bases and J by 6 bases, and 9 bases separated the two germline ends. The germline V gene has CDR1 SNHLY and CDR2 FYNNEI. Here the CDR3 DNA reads TGTGCCAGCAAACAGGCTGATGGCTACACCTTC. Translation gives CASKQADGYTF.

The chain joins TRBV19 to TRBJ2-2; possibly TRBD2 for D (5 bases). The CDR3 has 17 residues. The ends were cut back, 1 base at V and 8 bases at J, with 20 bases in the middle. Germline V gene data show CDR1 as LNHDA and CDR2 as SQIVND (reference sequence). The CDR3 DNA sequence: TGTGCCAGTAGTATAGGGACTGGTGTTCCGTTCGGTGGGGAGCTGTTTTTT. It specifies CASSIGTGVPFGGELFF.

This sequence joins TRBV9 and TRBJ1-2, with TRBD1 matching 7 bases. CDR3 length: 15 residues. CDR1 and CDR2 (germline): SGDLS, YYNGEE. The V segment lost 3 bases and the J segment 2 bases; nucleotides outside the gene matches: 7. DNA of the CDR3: TGTGCCAGCAGCGCATACACGACAGGGAACTATGGCTACACCTTC. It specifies CASSAYTTGNYGYTF. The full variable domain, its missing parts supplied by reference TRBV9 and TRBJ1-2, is DSGVTQTPKHLITATGQRVTLRCSPRSGDLSVYWYQQSLDQGLQFLIQYYNGEERAKGNILERFSAQQFPDLHSELNLSSLELGDSALYFCASSAYTTGNYGYTFGSGTRLTVV.

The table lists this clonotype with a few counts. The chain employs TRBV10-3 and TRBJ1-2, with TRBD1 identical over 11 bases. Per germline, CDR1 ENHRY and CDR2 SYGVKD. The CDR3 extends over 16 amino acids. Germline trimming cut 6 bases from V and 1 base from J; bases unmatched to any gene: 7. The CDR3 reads CAIRGGQGASNYGYTF. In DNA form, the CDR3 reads TGTGCCATCAGGGGAGGACAGGGGGCCAGTAACTATGGCTACACCTTC.

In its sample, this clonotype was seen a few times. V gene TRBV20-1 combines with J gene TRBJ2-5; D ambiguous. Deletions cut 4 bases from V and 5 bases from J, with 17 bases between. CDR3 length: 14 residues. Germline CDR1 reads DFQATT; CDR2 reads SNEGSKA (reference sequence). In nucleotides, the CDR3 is TGCAGTGCTAATCCGACGGGCAAAGGGGAGACCCAGTACTTC. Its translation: CSANPTGKGETQYF.

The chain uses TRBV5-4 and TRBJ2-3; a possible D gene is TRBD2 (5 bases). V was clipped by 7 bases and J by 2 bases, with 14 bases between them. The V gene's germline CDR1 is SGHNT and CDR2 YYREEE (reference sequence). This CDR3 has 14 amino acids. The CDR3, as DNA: TGTGCCAGCTCACCGAGAGGGAACACAGATACGCAGTATTTT. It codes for CASSPRGNTDTQYF.

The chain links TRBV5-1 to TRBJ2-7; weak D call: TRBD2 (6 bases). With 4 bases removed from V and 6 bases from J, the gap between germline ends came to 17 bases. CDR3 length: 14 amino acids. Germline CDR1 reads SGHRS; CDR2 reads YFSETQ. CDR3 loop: CASSMGDLGGEQYF. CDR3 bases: TGCGCCAGCAGCATGGGGGATTTGGGGGGCGAGCAGTACTTC.

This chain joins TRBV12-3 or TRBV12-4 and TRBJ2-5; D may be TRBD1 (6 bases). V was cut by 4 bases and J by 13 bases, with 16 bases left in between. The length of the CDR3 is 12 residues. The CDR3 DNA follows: TGTGCCAGCAGTTCATCAAGACAGGTTCCGTACTTC. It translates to CASSSSRQVPYF.

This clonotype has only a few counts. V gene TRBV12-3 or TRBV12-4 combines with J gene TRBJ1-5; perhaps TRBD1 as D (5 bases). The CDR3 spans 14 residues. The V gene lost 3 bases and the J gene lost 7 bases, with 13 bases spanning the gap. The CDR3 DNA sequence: TGTGCCAGCAGTTTCGCGGGGGGGAGGCAGCCCCAGCATTTT. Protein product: CASSFAGGRQPQHF.

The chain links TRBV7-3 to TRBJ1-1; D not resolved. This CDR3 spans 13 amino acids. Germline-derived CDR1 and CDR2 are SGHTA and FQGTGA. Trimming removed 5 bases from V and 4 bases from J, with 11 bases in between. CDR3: CASSTGLGTEAFF. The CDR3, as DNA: TGTGCCAGCAGCACCGGACTGGGCACTGAAGCTTTCTTT. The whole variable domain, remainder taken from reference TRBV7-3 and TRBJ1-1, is GAGVSQTPSNKVTEKGKYVELRCDPISGHTALYWYRQSLGQGPEFLIYFQGTGAADDSGLPNDRFFAVRPEGSVSTLKIQRTERGDSAVYLCASSTGLGTEAFFGQGTRLTVV.

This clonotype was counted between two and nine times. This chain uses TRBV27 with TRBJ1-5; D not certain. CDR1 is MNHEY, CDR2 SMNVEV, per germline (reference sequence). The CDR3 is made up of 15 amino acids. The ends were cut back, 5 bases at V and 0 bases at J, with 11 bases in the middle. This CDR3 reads CASSARAYSNQPQHF. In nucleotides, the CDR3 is TGTGCCAGCAGTGCCCGGGCGTATAGCAATCAGCCCCAGCATTTT.

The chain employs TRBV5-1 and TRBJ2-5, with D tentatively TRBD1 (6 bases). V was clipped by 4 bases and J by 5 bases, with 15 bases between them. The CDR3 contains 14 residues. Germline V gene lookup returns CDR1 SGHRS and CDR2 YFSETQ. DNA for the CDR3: TGCGCCAGCAGCCCCGGTGGCCAGGGGGAGACCCAGTACTTC. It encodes CASSPGGQGETQYF.

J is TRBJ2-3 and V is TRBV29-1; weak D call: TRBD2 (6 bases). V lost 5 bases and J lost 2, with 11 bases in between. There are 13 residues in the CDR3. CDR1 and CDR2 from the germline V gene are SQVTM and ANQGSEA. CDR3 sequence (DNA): TGCAGCGTTAGTGGGAGGAACACAGATACGCAGTATTTT. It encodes CSVSGRNTDTQYF.

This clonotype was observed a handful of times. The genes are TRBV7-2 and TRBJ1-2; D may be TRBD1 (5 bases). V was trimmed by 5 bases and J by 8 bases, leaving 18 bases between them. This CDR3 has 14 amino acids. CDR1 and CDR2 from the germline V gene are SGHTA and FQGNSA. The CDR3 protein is CASSLGEHRWGYTF. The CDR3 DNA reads TGTGCCAGCAGCCTAGGGGAACACCGGTGGGGCTACACCTTC.

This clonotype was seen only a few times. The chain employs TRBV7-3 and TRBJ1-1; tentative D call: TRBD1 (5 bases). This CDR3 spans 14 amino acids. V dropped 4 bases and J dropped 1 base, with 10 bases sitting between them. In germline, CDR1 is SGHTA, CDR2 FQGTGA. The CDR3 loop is CASSWGRENTEAFF. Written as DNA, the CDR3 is TGTGCCAGCAGCTGGGGGAGGGAGAACACTGAAGCTTTCTTT.

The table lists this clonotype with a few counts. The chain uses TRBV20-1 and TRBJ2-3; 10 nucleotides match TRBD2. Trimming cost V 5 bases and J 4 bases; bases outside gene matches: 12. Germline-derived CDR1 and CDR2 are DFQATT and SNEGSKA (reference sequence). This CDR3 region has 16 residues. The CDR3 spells CSADRELAGGPDTQYF. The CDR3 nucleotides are TGCAGTGCTGATCGCGAGTTAGCGGGAGGCCCAGATACGCAGTATTTT.

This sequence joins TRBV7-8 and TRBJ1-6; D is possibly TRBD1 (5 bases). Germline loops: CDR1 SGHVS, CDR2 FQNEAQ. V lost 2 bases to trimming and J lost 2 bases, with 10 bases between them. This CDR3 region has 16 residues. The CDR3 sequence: CASSLRRTPYNSPLHF. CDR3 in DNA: TGTGCCAGCAGCTTAAGGCGGACACCCTATAATTCACCCCTCCACTTT.

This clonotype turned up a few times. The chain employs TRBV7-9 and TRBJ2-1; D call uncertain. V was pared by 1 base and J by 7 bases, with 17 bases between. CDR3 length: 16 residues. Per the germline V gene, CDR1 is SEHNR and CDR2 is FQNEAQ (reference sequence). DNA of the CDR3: TGTGCCAGCAGCTTAGGTGTCAGCGCCCCTTGGAATGAGCAGTTCTTC. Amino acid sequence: CASSLGVSAPWNEQFF.